Listed here are 27 T cell receptor beta chains from one sample, sequenced in a study of shared clonotypes between healthy human individuals. Only in-frame clones appear in the TCRdb table, and some are missing; sequencing was by immunoSEQ multiplex PCR. Here the sample spans millions of clones, just over 90% being singletons. The specimen was naive CD4+ T cells from PBMCs. Described subset: CD45RA+ positively selected. These receptors all stem from a man younger than 35 in good health. Some clones in this sample may be carry-over from other donors' samples.

This chain joins TRBV18 and TRBJ2-1; TRBD2 aligns across 12 bases. Trimming cost V 0 bases and J 0 bases; bases outside gene matches: 21. The CDR3 covers 24 residues. Germline V gene sequence: CDR1 KGHSH, CDR2 LQKENI. For the CDR3, the DNA is TGTGCCAGCTCACCACCGAGGGGGAGACAGGGACTAGCGGGTACCCTGAGCTCCTACAATGAGCAGTTCTTC. Protein sequence: CASSPPRGRQGLAGTLSSYNEQFF. The full variable domain, its missing parts supplied by reference TRBV18 and TRBJ2-1, is NAGVMQNPRHLVRRRGQEARLRCSPMKGHSHVYWYRQLPEEGLKFMVYLQKENIIDESGMPKERFSAEFPKEGPSILRIQQVVRGDSAAYFCASSPPRGRQGLAGTLSSYNEQFFGPGTRLTVL.

The gene calls are TRBV14 and TRBJ2-6; 8 nucleotides align to TRBD1. The V and J ends lost 3 bases and 5 bases, in that order; junction bases with no gene match: 6. Germline V lookup: CDR1 SGHDN, CDR2 FVKESK. This CDR3 has 16 amino acids. CDR3: CASSQIRGRWANVLTF. CDR3 nucleotide sequence: TGTGCCAGCAGCCAGATCAGGGGGCGATGGGCCAACGTCCTGACTTTC.

The chain links TRBV5-1 to TRBJ2-7, with D perhaps given as TRBD1 or TRBD2 (5 bases each). Trimming took 5 bases from V and 3 from J, leaving 21 bases between them. The CDR3 totals 16 residues. Looked up from germline, CDR1 is SGHRS and CDR2 is YFSETQ. CDR3 sequence (DNA): TGCGCCAGCAGTCGTCAGGGCAGCGGAGTGTTCTACGAGCAGTACTTC. It codes for CASSRQGSGVFYEQYF.

This chain uses TRBV9 with TRBJ2-3, with 11 bases identical to TRBD2. Germline CDR1 is SGDLS and CDR2 is YYNGEE. Germline trimming cut 2 bases from V and 5 bases from J; bases unmatched to any gene: 7. The CDR3 is 16 residues long. This CDR3 reads CASSVRLAGTRDTQYF. The CDR3 bases are TGTGCCAGCAGCGTCCGACTAGCGGGAACCCGAGATACGCAGTATTTT. The complete variable domain, with remaining parts taken from reference TRBV9 and TRBJ2-3, reads DSGVTQTPKHLITATGQRVTLRCSPRSGDLSVYWYQQSLDQGLQFLIQYYNGEERAKGNILERFSAQQFPDLHSELNLSSLELGDSALYFCASSVRLAGTRDTQYFGPGTRLTVL.

Turning to this clone: The sample holds other DNA sequences that translate to the same CDR3. The chain employs TRBV20-1 and TRBJ2-3; no firm D call. V lost 7 bases and J 1 base, leaving 6 bases between the germline ends. Germline CDR1 is DFQATT and CDR2 is SNEGSKA (reference sequence). This CDR3 spans 11 amino acids. This chain's CDR3 is CSVQGTDTQYF. The CDR3, as DNA: TGCAGTGTCCAGGGCACAGATACGCAGTATTTT.

This chain uses TRBV4-2 with TRBJ1-2; the match to TRBD1 covers 8 bases. The CDR3 is 15 amino acids. Germline V gene lookup returns CDR1 LGHNA and CDR2 YNFKEQ. The V gene end was trimmed by 0 bases and the J gene end by 7 bases; junction bases not matched to a gene: 7. CDR3 bases: TGTGCCAGCAGCCAAGATACAGGGGGTTATAGTGGCTACACCTTC. Translation gives CASSQDTGGYSGYTF.

V is TRBV5-4 and J is TRBJ2-1, with 10 bases aligning to TRBD2. The J segment lost 7 bases and the V segment lost 4 bases, leaving 2 bases of the junction unmatched. This CDR3 is 13 amino acids long. Germline values: CDR1 SGHNT, CDR2 YYREEE (reference sequence). The CDR3: CASSPGLANEQFF. CDR3 coding DNA: TGTGCCAGCAGCCCGGGACTAGCGAATGAGCAGTTCTTC.

The chain couples TRBV18 to TRBJ2-2; TRBD1 might be the D (5 bases). CDR3 size: 17 residues. The germline V gene encodes CDR1 KGHSH and CDR2 LQKENI. The ends were cut back, 3 bases at V and 6 bases at J, with 20 bases in the middle. The CDR3 sequence: CASSPVGEQVEAGELFF. The CDR3 nucleotides read TGTGCCAGCTCACCTGTAGGTGAACAGGTTGAGGCCGGGGAGCTGTTTTTT.

This rearrangement joins TRBV7-2 to TRBJ2-7; D is perhaps TRBD1 (6 bases). Germline lookup yields CDR1 SGHTA and CDR2 FQGNSA. This CDR3 is 17 amino acids long. V lost 5 bases and J lost 8, with 28 bases in between. The DNA for the CDR3 is TGTGCCAGCAGCAACGCCGGAACCGGGACACTTTCTTCGAAGCAGTACTTC. This translates into CASSNAGTGTLSSKQYF.

This CDR3 is CASSELRQNNEQFF. CDR3 DNA: TGTGCCAGCAGTGAATTACGACAGAACAATGAGCAGTTCTTC. V gene TRBV25-1 combines with J gene TRBJ2-1, with a weak D call TRBD1 (5 bases). CDR3 length: 14 residues. V was trimmed by 1 base and J by 5 bases, leaving 9 bases between them. Germline CDR1 reads MGHDK; CDR2 reads SYGVNS.

The gene calls are TRBV5-1 and TRBJ2-5, with 11 bases identical to TRBD2. In germline, CDR1 is SGHRS, CDR2 YFSETQ. J was trimmed by 4 bases and V by 3 bases; bases with no gene match: 8. The length of the CDR3 is 16 residues. The CDR3 sequence: CASSWTTGTSGETQYF. The DNA of the CDR3 is TGCGCCAGCAGCTGGACCACCGGGACTAGCGGAGAGACCCAGTACTTC.

This chain connects TRBV4-2 to TRBJ2-7, with 12 bases matching TRBD2. J was trimmed by 7 bases and V by 1 base; bases with no gene match: 11. The V gene's germline CDR1 is LGHNA and CDR2 YNFKEQ. This CDR3 has 17 amino acids. In nucleotides, the CDR3 is TGTGCCAGCAGCCAAGCGTTAACTAGCGGGAGGCCTGGGGAGCAGTACTTC. Protein sequence: CASSQALTSGRPGEQYF.

The rearrangement uses TRBV29-1 and TRBJ1-1; D is unclear. In germline, CDR1 is SQVTM, CDR2 ANQGSEA. V gave up 4 bases and J gave up 8 bases, with 11 bases separating them. This CDR3 is 11 amino acids long. Here the CDR3 reads CSVGQNGEAFF. The CDR3 DNA reads TGCAGCGTTGGGCAGAATGGAGAAGCTTTCTTT.

This rearrangement joins TRBV7-3 to TRBJ2-1, with 11 positions matching TRBD2. Germline lookup yields CDR1 SGHTA and CDR2 FQGTGA. V shed 2 bases, J shed 4 bases, and the junction held 4 bases outside the gene matches. CDR3 length: 16 amino acids. The CDR3 is CASSLSIAGGYNEQFF. CDR3 in DNA: TGTGCCAGCAGCTTATCAATAGCGGGAGGGTACAATGAGCAGTTCTTC.

The rearrangement uses TRBV6-4 and TRBJ2-2; D not resolved. V lost 3 bases to trimming and J lost 5 bases, with 7 bases between them. Germline V gene sequence: CDR1 MRHNA, CDR2 SNTAGT. This CDR3 spans 13 amino acids. CDR3 amino acids: CASSEVKTGELFF. The CDR3 DNA follows: TGTGCCAGCAGTGAAGTCAAAACCGGGGAGCTGTTTTTT.

The chain combines TRBV18 with TRBJ1-5, with a possible D match to TRBD1 (6 bases). This CDR3 is 15 amino acids long. The germline CDR1 and CDR2 sequences are KGHSH and LQKENI. Between the trimmed V and J ends, which lost 3 bases and 6 bases, there was a span of 15 bases. The DNA for the CDR3 is TGTGCCAGCTCACCGGGGGGGCGCGGTAGTCAGCCCCAGCATTTT. Translation: CASSPGGRGSQPQHF. Using reference TRBV18 and TRBJ1-5 for the parts outside the CDR3, the full variable domain is NAGVMQNPRHLVRRRGQEARLRCSPMKGHSHVYWYRQLPEEGLKFMVYLQKENIIDESGMPKERFSAEFPKEGPSILRIQQVVRGDSAAYFCASSPGGRGSQPQHFGDGTRLSIL.

This sequence joins TRBV5-6 and TRBJ1-2, with unresolved D. The CDR3 totals 14 residues. Germline CDR1 reads SGHDT; CDR2 reads YYEEEE. V was clipped by 3 bases and J by 0 bases, with 9 bases between them. CDR3 residues: CASSSPMANYGYTF. The CDR3 nucleotides are TGTGCCAGCAGCTCCCCAATGGCTAACTATGGCTACACCTTC.

The chain uses TRBV18 and TRBJ2-1; no definite D call. Trimming took off 5 bases at V and 9 bases at J, with 17 bases between the two ends. The CDR3 covers 14 residues. From germline, CDR1 is KGHSH and CDR2 LQKENI. CDR3 loop: CASSSDTPWGEQFF. The CDR3, as DNA: TGTGCCAGCTCATCAGATACTCCGTGGGGTGAGCAGTTCTTC.

The chain links TRBV4-3 to TRBJ2-7, with TRBD1 matching 10 bases. V dropped 4 bases and J dropped 3; count of bases not matched to a gene: 9. The CDR3 sequence is 16 residues long. Germline CDR1 reads LGHNA; CDR2 reads YSLEER. CDR3 bases: TGCGCCAGCAGCCGAGTTGGTGGGACAGGGGACTACGAGCAGTACTTC. Translating it yields CASSRVGGTGDYEQYF.

The V gene is TRBV5-1, the J gene TRBJ1-2; 7 positions agree with TRBD1. The CDR3 is 16 residues long. Germline-derived CDR1 and CDR2 are SGHRS and YFSETQ. V was clipped by 4 bases and J by 0 bases; unmatched bases: 9. The CDR3 loop reads CASSLGTVITNYGYTF. CDR3 DNA sequence: TGCGCCAGCAGCCTCGGGACAGTAATTACTAACTATGGCTACACCTTC.

Concerning this clone itself: Within the sample, other DNA sequences also encode this same CDR3. V and J are TRBV6-5 and TRBJ1-2; TRBD1 aligns across 8 bases. V lost 5 bases and J lost 8; bases outside the gene matches: 7. The CDR3 is 13 amino acids. Germline CDR1 is MNHEY and CDR2 is SVGAGI. CDR3 DNA sequence: TGTGCCAGCAGTCCCGGGACAGGAAGGGGCTACACCTTC. It encodes CASSPGTGRGYTF.

V is TRBV6-5 and J is TRBJ2-7; 11 bases fit TRBD2. The V and J ends lost 6 bases and 2 bases, in that order; junction bases with no gene match: 6. The CDR3 has 15 residues. Germline V gene data show CDR1 as MNHEY and CDR2 as SVGAGI. The CDR3 DNA follows: TGTGCCAGCAGATTGGGACTAGCGGAGCCCTACGAGCAGTACTTC. It is translated as CASRLGLAEPYEQYF.

The CDR3 DNA is TGTGCCAGTAGTCCAGGACGGCGCTCTGGGGCCAACGTCCTGACTTTC. Its protein product is CASSPGRRSGANVLTF. The chain employs TRBV19 and TRBJ2-6; D remains unclear. The germline V gene encodes CDR1 LNHDA and CDR2 SQIVND (reference sequence). There are 16 residues in the CDR3. V dropped 5 bases and J dropped 0 bases, with 11 bases sitting between them.

In regard to this clone: Other DNA sequences within the sample encode an identical CDR3. V usage is TRBV19 and J usage is TRBJ1-3; possibly TRBD1 for D (5 bases). The V end lost 2 bases, the J end lost 2 bases, and 10 bases lay between the germline ends. This CDR3 is 15 amino acids long. Germline CDR1 LNHDA, CDR2 SQIVND (reference sequence). The CDR3 nucleotides read TGTGCCAGTAGTATAAACCAGGGCGCTGGAAACACCATATATTTT. This translates into CASSINQGAGNTIYF.

V is TRBV7-8 and J is TRBJ1-1; 8 nucleotides match TRBD1. The V and J ends lost 5 bases and 4 bases, in that order; junction bases with no gene match: 6. Germline V gives CDR1 SGHVS, CDR2 FQNEAQ. There are 14 residues in the CDR3. The CDR3 bases are TGTGCCAGCAGCGAACAACAGGGGGGCACTGAAGCTTTCTTT. Protein: CASSEQQGGTEAFF.

This clone was observed a single time. The rearrangement joins TRBV4-1 to TRBJ2-3; either TRBD1 or TRBD2 may fit D (5 bases each). The CDR3 has 18 residues. In germline, CDR1 is MGHRA, CDR2 YSYEKL. V gave up 0 bases and J gave up 2 bases, with 18 bases separating them. Here the CDR3 reads CASSQDRGAETNTDTQYF. The DNA for the CDR3 is TGCGCCAGCAGCCAAGATCGGGGCGCGGAAACTAACACAGATACGCAGTATTTT.

This chain connects TRBV2 to TRBJ2-5; D not certain. V lost 5 bases to trimming and J lost 2 bases, with 9 bases between them. Germline lookup yields CDR1 SNHLY and CDR2 FYNNEI. The CDR3 spans 13 residues. CDR3 sequence (DNA): TGTGCCAGCAGTACTCGAAATCAAGAGACCCAGTACTTC. Its protein product is CASSTRNQETQYF.